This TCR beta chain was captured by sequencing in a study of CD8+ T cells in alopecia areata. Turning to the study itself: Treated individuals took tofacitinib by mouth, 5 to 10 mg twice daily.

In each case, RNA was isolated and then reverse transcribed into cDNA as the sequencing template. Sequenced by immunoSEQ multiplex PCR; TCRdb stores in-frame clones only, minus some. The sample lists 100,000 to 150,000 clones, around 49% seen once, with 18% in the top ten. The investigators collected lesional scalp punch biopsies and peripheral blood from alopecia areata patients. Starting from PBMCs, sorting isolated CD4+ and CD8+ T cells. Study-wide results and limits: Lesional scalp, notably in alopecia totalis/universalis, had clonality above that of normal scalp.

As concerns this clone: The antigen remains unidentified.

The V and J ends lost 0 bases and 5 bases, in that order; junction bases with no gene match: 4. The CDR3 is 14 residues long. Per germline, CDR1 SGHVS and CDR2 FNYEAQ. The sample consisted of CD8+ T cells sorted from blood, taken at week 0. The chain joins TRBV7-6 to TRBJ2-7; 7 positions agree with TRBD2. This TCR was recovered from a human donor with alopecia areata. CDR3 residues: CASSLAGGDHEQYF. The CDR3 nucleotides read TGTGCCAGCAGCTTAGCGGGGGGGGACCACGAGCAGTACTTC.